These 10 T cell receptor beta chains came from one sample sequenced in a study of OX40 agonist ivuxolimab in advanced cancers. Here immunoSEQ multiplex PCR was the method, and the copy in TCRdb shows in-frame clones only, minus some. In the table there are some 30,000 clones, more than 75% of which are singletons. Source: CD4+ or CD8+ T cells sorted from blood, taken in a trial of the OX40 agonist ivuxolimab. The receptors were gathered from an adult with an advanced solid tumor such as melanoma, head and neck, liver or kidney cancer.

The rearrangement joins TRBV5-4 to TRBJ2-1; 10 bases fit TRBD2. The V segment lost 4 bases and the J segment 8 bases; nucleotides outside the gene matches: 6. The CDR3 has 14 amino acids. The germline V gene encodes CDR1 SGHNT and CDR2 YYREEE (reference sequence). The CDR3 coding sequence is TGTGCCAGCAGCCCCAGCGGGAGGGCTGATGAGCAGTTCTTC. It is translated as CASSPSGRADEQFF.

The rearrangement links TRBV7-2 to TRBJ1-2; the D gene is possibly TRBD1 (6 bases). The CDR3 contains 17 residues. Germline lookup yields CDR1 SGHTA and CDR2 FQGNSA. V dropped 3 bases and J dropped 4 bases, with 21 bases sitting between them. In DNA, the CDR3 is TGTGCCAGCAGCTTCCCACCACAGGGTGGTTTGGGCTATGGCTACACCTTC. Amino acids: CASSFPPQGGLGYGYTF. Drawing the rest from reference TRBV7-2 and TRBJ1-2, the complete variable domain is GAGVSQSPSNKVTEKGKDVELRCDPISGHTALYWYRQSLGQGLEFLIYFQGNSAPDKSGLPSDRFSAERTGGSVSTLTIQRTQQEDSAVYLCASSFPPQGGLGYGYTFGSGTRLTVV.

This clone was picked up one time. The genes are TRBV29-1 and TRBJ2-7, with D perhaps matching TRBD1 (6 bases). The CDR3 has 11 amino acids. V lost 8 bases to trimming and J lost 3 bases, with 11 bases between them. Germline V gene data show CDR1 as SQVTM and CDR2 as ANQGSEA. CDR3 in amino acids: CSTRTDYEQYF. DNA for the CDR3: TGCAGCACACGGACAGACTACGAGCAGTACTTC.

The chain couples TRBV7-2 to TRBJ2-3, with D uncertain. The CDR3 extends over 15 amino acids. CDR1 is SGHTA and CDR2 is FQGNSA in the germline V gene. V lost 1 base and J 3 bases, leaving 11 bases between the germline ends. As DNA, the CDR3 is TGTGCCAGCAGCTTAGACGGCGCTGGGACAGATACGCAGTATTTT. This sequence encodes CASSLDGAGTDTQYF.

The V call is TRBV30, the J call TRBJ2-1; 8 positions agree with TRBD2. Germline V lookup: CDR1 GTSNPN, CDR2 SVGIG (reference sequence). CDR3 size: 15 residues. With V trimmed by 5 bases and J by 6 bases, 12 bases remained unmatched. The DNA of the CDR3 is TGTGCCTGGGGGGAAGGAGCGGGAGACCCCAATGAGCAGTTCTTC. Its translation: CAWGEGAGDPNEQFF.

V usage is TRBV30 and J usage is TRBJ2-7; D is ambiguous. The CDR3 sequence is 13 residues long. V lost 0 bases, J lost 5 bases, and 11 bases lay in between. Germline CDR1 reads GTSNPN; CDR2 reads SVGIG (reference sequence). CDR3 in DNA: TGTGCCTGGAGTGTTATCGAGGTTAACGAGCAGTACTTC. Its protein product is CAWSVIEVNEQYF.

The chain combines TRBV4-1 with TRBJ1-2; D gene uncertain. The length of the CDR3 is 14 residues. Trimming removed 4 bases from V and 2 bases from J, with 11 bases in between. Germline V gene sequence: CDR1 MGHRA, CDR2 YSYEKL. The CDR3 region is CASSPRTGNYGYTF. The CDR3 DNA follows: TGCGCCAGCAGCCCGAGGACGGGGAACTATGGCTACACCTTC.

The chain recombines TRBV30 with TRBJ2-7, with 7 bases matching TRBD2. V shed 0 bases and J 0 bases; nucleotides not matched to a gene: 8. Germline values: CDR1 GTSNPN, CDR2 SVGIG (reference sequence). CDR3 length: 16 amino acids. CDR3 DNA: TGTGCCTGGAGTGTATGGGGCCTAGCGGACTCCTACGAGCAGTACTTC. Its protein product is CAWSVWGLADSYEQYF.

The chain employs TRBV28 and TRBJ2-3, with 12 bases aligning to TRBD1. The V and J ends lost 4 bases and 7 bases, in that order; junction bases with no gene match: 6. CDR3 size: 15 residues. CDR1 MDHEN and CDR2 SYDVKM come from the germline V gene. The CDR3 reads CASSSGTGGAYTQYF. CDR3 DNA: TGTGCCAGCAGTTCAGGGACAGGGGGCGCCTATACGCAGTATTTT.

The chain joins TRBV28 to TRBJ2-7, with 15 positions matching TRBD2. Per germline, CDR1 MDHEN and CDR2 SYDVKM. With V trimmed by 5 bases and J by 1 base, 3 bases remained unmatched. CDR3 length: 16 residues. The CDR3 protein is CASSLGLAGGSYEQYF. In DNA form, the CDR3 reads TGTGCCAGCAGTCTAGGACTAGCGGGAGGGTCCTACGAGCAGTACTTC.